A selection of T cell receptor beta chains follows, all from one sample in a study of shared clonotypes between healthy human individuals. The assay was immunoSEQ multiplex PCR, and TCRdb's table has in-frame clones only and misses some. The data hold over 2,000,000 clones, with over 85% observed a single time. Material for sequencing was naive CD8+ T cells from PBMCs. The receptors were gathered from a man aged 18 to 30 in good health. Some clones in this sample may be carry-over from other donors' samples. Both conserved end residues are trimmed from each CDR3. Some rows have no size entry. The others give once, few or many, or a class for an expanded clone.

>NA|NA|TRBV25-1
ASSPPGQGLEQY
>NA|TRBJ2-5|TRBV5-6
ASSPGLHPPQY
>NA|TRBJ2-1|TRBV6-6
ASTWTADGSYNEQF
>NA|TRBJ2-7|TRBV4-3
ASSQVSTEIMGEQY
>NA|TRBJ2-6|TRBV5-4
ASSDPKQGSPSGANVLT
>few|TRBJ1-1|TRBV27
ASSLGGGLYTEAF
>NA|NA|TRBV19
ATGPQRSSYEQY
>NA|TRBJ2-3|TRBV9
ASSVATGDITSSTDTQY
>NA|TRBJ2-3|TRBV13
ASSFFPDTQY
>NA|TRBJ1-6|TRBV11-2
ASSFSDPFLLGSPLH
>once|TRBJ1-2|TRBV29-1
SVRTGGIDGYT
>NA|TRBJ2-1|TRBV2
ASSSGRSLTSYNEQF
>NA|TRBJ2-7|TRBV5-5
ASSGQGAYWEQY
>NA|TRBJ2-7|TRBV27
ASSPTIEAYEQY
>NA|TRBJ2-1|TRBV28
ASSLYAVYNEQF
>NA|TRBJ1-2|TRBV4-3
ASSPGTSFRGSYGYT
>few|TRBJ1-1|TRBV28
ASTQGGWGAF
>NA|TRBJ1-5|TRBV27
ASSGTGNSNQPQH
>NA|TRBJ2-7|TRBV7-9
ASSLADVQPGQQY
>NA|TRBJ2-1|TRBV5-5
ASSPNLALAGGLGEQF
>once|TRBJ2-7|TRBV5-1
ASSFRTQTYEQY
>NA|TRBJ2-1|TRBV27
ASSLVGKRMYNEQF
>once|TRBJ2-7|TRBV10-3
AISEPEDTSYEQY
>NA|TRBJ1-2|TRBV29-1
SVADSYGYT
>NA|TRBJ1-1|TRBV19
ASSSGSTEAF
>NA|TRBJ2-1|TRBV21-1
ASSFGAGGLRVGEQF
>NA|TRBJ1-2|TRBV6-5
ASSYGKANYGYT
>NA|TRBJ1-1|TRBV7-9
ASSLGGQDSF
>NA|TRBJ2-7|TRBV4-3
ASSQDLYGNEQY
>NA|TRBJ2-2|TRBV7-2
ASSPLEGAGELF
>NA|TRBJ2-1|TRBV9
ASSAGQKREQF
>once|TRBJ1-4|TRBV11-2
ASSLDPGTNEKLF
>NA|TRBJ2-7|TRBV6-6
ASSETAGVGYEQY
>NA|TRBJ1-1|TRBV7-3
ASSLLGNTEAF
>NA|TRBJ1-1|TRBV6-4
ASSDSGAPNTEAF
>NA|TRBJ2-2|TRBV28
ASSFVRGQGLTGELF
>NA|TRBJ1-5|TRBV9
ASSAGQGYQPQH
>NA|TRBJ2-2|TRBV7-2
ASSLVLAENTGELF
>NA|TRBJ2-6|TRBV5-6
ASSRTDGGGVLT
>NA|TRBJ2-7|TRBV27
ASSFSGSYEQY
>NA|TRBJ1-2|TRBV27
ASSLGPNYGYT
>NA|TRBJ2-1|TRBV27
ASSERGIVHRYNEQF
>NA|TRBJ1-2|TRBV9
ASSVVDGGAGYT
>NA|TRBJ2-2|TRBV28
ASSSGLGDLNTGELF
>NA|TRBJ2-5|TRBV2
ASSEDREETQY
>NA|TRBJ2-7|TRBV7-2
ASSLSGYEQY
>NA|TRBJ2-1|TRBV5-1
ASSLKSGSGGNEQF
>NA|TRBJ2-5|TRBV7-9
ASSLDAGPKGETQY
>NA|TRBJ1-1|TRBV5-1
ASSPNPQGAGAF
>NA|TRBJ1-5|TRBV5-8
ASSSGPTQH
>NA|TRBJ2-1|TRBV15
ATSSESRLAEYNEQF
>once|TRBJ2-7|TRBV5-6
ASSRGLNEQY
>NA|TRBJ1-1|TRBV5-1
ASSSGGVDTEAF
>once|TRBJ2-6|TRBV30
AWREGLAGSGANVLT
>NA|TRBJ2-3|TRBV4-1
ASSQDSLGTDTQY
>NA|TRBJ2-7|TRBV5-1
ASSLMLSGSSYEQY
>NA|TRBJ2-1|TRBV5-1
ASSLSPQGFTYNEQF